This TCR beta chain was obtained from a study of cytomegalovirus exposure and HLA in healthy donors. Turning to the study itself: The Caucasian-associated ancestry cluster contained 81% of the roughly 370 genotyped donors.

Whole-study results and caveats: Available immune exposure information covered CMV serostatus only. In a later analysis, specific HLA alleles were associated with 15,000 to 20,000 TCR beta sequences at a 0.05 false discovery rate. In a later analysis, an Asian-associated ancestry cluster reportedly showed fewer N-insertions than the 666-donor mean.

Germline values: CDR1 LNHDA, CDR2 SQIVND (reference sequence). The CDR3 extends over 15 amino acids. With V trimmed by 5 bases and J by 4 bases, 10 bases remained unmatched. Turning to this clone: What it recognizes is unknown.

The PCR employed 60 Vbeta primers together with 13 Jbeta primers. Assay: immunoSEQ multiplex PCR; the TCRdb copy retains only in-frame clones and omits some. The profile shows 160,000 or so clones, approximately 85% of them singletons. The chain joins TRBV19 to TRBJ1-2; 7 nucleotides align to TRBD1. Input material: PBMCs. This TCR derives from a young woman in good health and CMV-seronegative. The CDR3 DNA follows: TGTGCCAGTAGTTCCCCCCAGGGACAGACCTATGGCTACACCTTC. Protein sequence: CASSSPQGQTYGYTF.